Each of the 16 T cell receptor beta chains below was sequenced from the same sample in a study of T cell clonality in common variable immunodeficiency. Profiled with immunoSEQ multiplex PCR; TCRdb holds only in-frame clones, not every one. The sample shows about 35,000 clones, none of them appearing just once. The sequenced sample was peripheral blood mononuclear cells. The receptor set was obtained from a person aged 18 to 70 in good health.

Many counts were recorded for this clone. With the read ending 3 residues before the CDR3 end, the germline J gene is used to fill in that end. The J gene is TRBJ2-1, the V gene TRBV18; 10 positions agree with TRBD1. The J segment lost 8 bases and the V segment lost 6 bases, leaving 10 bases of the junction unmatched. Looked up from germline, CDR1 is KGHSH and CDR2 is LQKENI. CDR3 length: 15 residues. The CDR3 DNA, read in part, is TGTGCCAGCTCTCGCGGACAGGGGGTTGTGGATGAG. Its translation: CASSRGQGVVDE. From start to end, the CDR3 is CASSRGQGVVDEQFF.

This clone has a count of ten or more. CDR3 DNA, as far as it was read: TGTGCCAGCAGCTTAGGGGGGACAGGGTTCTACGAG. Amino acids: CASSLGGTGFYE. The entire CDR3 protein reads CASSLGGTGFYEQYF. The chain uses TRBV7-3 and TRBJ2-7, with 9 bases that match TRBD1. The read is 3 residues too short to cover the CDR3 end, so that end is filled in from the germline J gene. The CDR3 extends over 15 amino acids. The trim removed 2 bases at V and 3 bases at J, leaving 5 bases unmatched. The V gene's germline CDR1 is SGHTA and CDR2 FQGTGA.

This clone was recorded many times. The read falls 3 residues short of the CDR3 end, and the missing part is taken from the germline J gene. The chain recombines TRBV11-3 with TRBJ2-2; D might be TRBD2 (5 bases). This CDR3 is built from 13 residues. Germline values: CDR1 SGHNT, CDR2 YENEEA. Trimming removed 5 bases from V and 6 bases from J, with 10 bases in between. The part of the CDR3 DNA that was read is TGTGCCAGCAGCCCCCGGGGAGCCGGGGAG. Its protein product is CASSPRGAGE. The entire CDR3 is CASSPRGAGELFF.

This clone was seen only a few times. Coverage ceases 3 residues before the CDR3 finishes, and the germline J gene fills in the end. The chain carries TRBV7-9 and TRBJ2-3; D unresolved. The CDR3 is 14 amino acids. Germline V lookup: CDR1 SEHNR, CDR2 FQNEAQ (reference sequence). CDR3 loop: CASSLVAEQETQYF. The DNA read from the CDR3 is TGTGCCAGCAGTCTAGTCGCGGAGCAAGAGACG.

This clone came up many times. The read ends 3 residues early relative to the CDR3; the germline J gene fills the gap. The rearrangement links TRBV5-1 to TRBJ2-7; D is possibly TRBD2 (6 bases). In germline, CDR1 is SGHRS, CDR2 YFSETQ. The CDR3 contains 15 residues. Trimming left V 0 bases short and J 0 bases short, with 10 bases between. The CDR3 bases that were read are TGCGCCAGCAGCTTGGCGCGGGGCCTCTCCTACGAG. It is translated as CASSLARGLSYE. The full CDR3 reads CASSLARGLSYEQYF.

The sample holds many counts of this clone. From the germline J gene comes the end of the CDR3, since the read stops 3 residues before it. This sequence joins TRBV19 and TRBJ1-5, with TRBD1 matching over 12 bases. The ends lost 11 bases at V and 0 bases at J; junction bases unmatched: 8. Germline CDR1 and CDR2: LNHDA and SQIVND (reference sequence). The CDR3 covers 16 residues. CDR3 DNA (partial): TGTGCCGGCGGGGGACAGGGGGCGAATAGCAATCAGCCC. Its translation is CAGGGQGANSNQP. The CDR3 as a whole reads CAGGGQGANSNQPQHF.

In this sample, this clone turned up many times. The CDR3 end lies 3 residues beyond the end of the read and is filled in from the germline J gene. The chain employs TRBV6-1 and TRBJ1-1; 9 bases line up with TRBD1. Germline CDR1 reads MNHNS; CDR2 reads SASEGT. The CDR3 loop spans 13 amino acids. CDR3 DNA (partial): TGTGCCAGCAGTGAAGAACAGGGGGCTAGG. This encodes CASSEEQGAR. The CDR3, in full, reads CASSEEQGARAFF.

This clone was found a few times. A clone one base away is much larger, so this may be a read error. The CDR3 end is not reached by the read, which stops 3 residues before it; the germline J gene fills it in. Other DNA sequences in the same sample also yield this CDR3. This chain connects TRBV7-9 to TRBJ2-7; D might be TRBD2 (5 bases). The V gene's germline CDR1 is SEHNR and CDR2 FQNEAQ (reference sequence). The CDR3 length is 14 residues. The sequenced CDR3 bases are TGTGCGAGCAGCTTGGACTTATCCTCCTACGAG. Its translation is CASSLDLSSYE. The complete CDR3 reads CASSLDLSSYEQYF.

This clone was counted many times. The CDR3 goes on 3 residues after the read ends, and that part is filled in from the germline J gene. V and J are TRBV2 and TRBJ2-7, with D possibly matching TRBD1 (6 bases). Germline V gene lookup returns CDR1 SNHLY and CDR2 FYNNEI. The CDR3 contains 12 residues. Between the trimmed V and J ends, which lost 6 bases and 2 bases, there was a span of 8 bases. The part of the CDR3 DNA that was read is TGTGCCAGCAGAGAGGGGGCCTACGAG. This encodes CASREGAYE. The full CDR3 protein reads CASREGAYEQYF. Based on the CDR3 plus reference TRBV2 and TRBJ2-7, the full variable domain is EPEVTQTPSHQVTQMGQEVILRCVPISNHLYFYWYRQILGQKVEFLVSFYNNEISEKSEIFDDQFSVERPDGSNFTLKIRSTKLEDSAMYFCASREGAYEQYFGPGTRLTVT.

In the case of this clone: The read halts 3 residues ahead of the CDR3 end, with the missing end drawn from the germline J gene. V usage is TRBV6-4 and J usage is TRBJ2-7, with D tentatively TRBD1 (5 bases). CDR3 length: 14 residues. V was clipped by 5 bases and J by 0 bases, with 11 bases between them. Germline lookup yields CDR1 MRHNA and CDR2 SNTAGT. The CDR3 bases that were read are TGTGCCAGCAGTCCGGACACGGGCTCCTACGAG. Translated: CASSPDTGSYE. The full-length CDR3 reads as CASSPDTGSYEQYF.

This clone was counted at least ten times. The CDR3 goes on 3 residues after the read ends, and that part is filled in from the germline J gene. This chain joins TRBV20-1 and TRBJ1-4, with no clear D. The CDR3 covers 14 residues. The ends were cut back, 6 bases at V and 0 bases at J, with 11 bases in the middle. The germline V gene encodes CDR1 DFQATT and CDR2 SNEGSKA (reference sequence). Here the CDR3 reads CSARHGATNEKLFF. CDR3 bases read: TGCAGTGCCCGACACGGAGCAACTAATGAAAAA.

This clone has a count of ten or more. From the germline J gene comes the end of the CDR3, since the read stops 3 residues before it. The J gene is TRBJ2-7, the V gene TRBV29-1, with 10 bases aligning to TRBD1. CDR3 size: 16 residues. From germline, CDR1 is SQVTM and CDR2 ANQGSEA. The junction had 10 bases not matched to a gene; V was cut back by 1 base and J by 4 bases. The CDR3 region is CSVEGVRGDRGYEQYF. The sequenced part of the CDR3 DNA is TGCAGCGTTGAAGGGGTCCGTGGGGACAGGGGTTACGAG.

The sample holds a few counts of this clone. Read coverage stops 3 residues before the CDR3 terminus; the germline J gene supplies the remainder. The chain is built from TRBV7-6 and TRBJ1-2; D gene ambiguous. The germline gives CDR1 SGHVS, CDR2 FNYEAQ. The CDR3 is made up of 12 amino acids. The CDR3 bases that were read are TGTGCCAGCAGCTTAGTACCAGATACC. Its translation is CASSLVPDT. In full, the CDR3 reads CASSLVPDTYTF.

This clone came up many times. Here the CDR3 reads CSTAGVSTDTQYF. The part of the CDR3 DNA that was read is TGCAGCACCGCCGGGGTTAGCACAGATACG. The chain links TRBV29-1 to TRBJ2-3; a weak D match, TRBD2 (5 bases). The CDR3 end is not reached by the read, which stops 3 residues before it; the germline J gene fills it in. Germline V gene sequence: CDR1 SQVTM, CDR2 ANQGSEA. V gave up 8 bases and J gave up 0 bases, with 12 bases separating them. This CDR3 has 13 amino acids.

In the case of this clone: Sequencing ends 3 residues short of the CDR3 end; the germline J gene provides the rest. The chain links TRBV18 to TRBJ1-2; possible D gene TRBD1, 5 bases. This CDR3 comprises 15 residues. The V gene's germline CDR1 is KGHSH and CDR2 LQKENI. Partial CDR3 DNA: TGTGCCAGCTCATCGGGACTAGCGGGTGCCTACGAC. Translating gives CASSSGLAGAYD. The whole CDR3 sequence is CASSSGLAGAYDYTF.

This clone was observed many times. The read halts 3 residues ahead of the CDR3 end, with the missing end drawn from the germline J gene. The V gene is TRBV4-1, the J gene TRBJ2-1, with 9 bases lining up with TRBD2. This CDR3 region has 15 residues. With V trimmed by 2 bases and J by 7 bases, 6 bases remained unmatched. Germline V lookup: CDR1 MGHRA, CDR2 YSYEKL. The CDR3 protein is CASSQLSGSENEQFF. The covered CDR3 bases are TGCGCCAGCAGCCAACTTAGCGGGAGTGAAAATGAG.